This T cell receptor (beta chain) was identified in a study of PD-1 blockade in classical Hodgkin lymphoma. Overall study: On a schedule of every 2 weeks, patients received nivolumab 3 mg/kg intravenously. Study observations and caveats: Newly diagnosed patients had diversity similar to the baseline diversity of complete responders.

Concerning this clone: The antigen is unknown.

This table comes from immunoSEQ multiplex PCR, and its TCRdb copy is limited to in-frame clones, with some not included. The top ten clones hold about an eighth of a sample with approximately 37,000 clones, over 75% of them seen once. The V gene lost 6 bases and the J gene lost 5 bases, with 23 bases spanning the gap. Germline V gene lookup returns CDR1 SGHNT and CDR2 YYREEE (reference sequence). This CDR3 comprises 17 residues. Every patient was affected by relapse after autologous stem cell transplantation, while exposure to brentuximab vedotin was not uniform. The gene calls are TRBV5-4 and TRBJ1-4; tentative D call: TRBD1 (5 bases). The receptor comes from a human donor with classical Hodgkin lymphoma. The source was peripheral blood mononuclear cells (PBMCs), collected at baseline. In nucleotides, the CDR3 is TGTGCCAGCAACCCGGGGCCTCCAGTAAGCTTAAATGAAAAACTGTTTTTT. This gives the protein CASNPGPPVSLNEKLFF.